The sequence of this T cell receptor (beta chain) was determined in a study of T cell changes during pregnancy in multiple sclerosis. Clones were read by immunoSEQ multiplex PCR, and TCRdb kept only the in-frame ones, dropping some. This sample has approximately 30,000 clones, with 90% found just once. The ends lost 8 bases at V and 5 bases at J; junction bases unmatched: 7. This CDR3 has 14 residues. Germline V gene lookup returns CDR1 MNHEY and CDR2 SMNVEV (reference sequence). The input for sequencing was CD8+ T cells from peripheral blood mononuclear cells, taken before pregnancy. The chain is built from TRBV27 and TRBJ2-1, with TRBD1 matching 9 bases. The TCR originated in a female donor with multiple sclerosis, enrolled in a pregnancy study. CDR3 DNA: TGTGCCAGCTTCGGACAGGGGTATCACAATGAGCAGTTCTTC. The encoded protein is CASFGQGYHNEQFF.